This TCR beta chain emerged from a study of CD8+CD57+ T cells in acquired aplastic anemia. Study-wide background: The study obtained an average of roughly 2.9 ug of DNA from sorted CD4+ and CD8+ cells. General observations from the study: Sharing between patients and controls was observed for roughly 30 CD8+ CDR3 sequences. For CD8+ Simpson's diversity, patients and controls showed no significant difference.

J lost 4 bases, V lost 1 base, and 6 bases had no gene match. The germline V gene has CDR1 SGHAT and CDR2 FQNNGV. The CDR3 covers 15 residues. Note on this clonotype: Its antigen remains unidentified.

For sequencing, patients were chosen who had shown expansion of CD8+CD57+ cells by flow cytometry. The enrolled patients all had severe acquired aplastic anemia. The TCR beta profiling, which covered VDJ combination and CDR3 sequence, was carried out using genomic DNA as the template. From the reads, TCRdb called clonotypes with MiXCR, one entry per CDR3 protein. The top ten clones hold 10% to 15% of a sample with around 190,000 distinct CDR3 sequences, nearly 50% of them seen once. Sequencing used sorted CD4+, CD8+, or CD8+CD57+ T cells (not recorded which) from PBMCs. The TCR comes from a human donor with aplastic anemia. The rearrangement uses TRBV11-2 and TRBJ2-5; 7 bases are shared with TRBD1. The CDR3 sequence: CASSLAGAGGETQYF. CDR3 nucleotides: TGTGCCAGCAGCTTAGCCGGGGCAGGGGGAGAGACCCAGTACTTC.